The TCR beta chain described here comes from a study of cytomegalovirus exposure and HLA in healthy donors. Notes on the study in general: Earlier analysis found most TCR beta V segments productive about 90% or about 30% of the time. Whilst most TCR sequences proved rare, a subset of public TCRs occurred across many donors.

The germline V and J ends were trimmed by 5 bases and 5 bases, with 15 bases remaining between them. Germline CDR1 is SEHNR and CDR2 is FQNEAQ (reference sequence). The CDR3 is 14 residues long. As concerns this clone: The antigen remains unidentified.

PCR primers comprised 60 Vbeta and 13 Jbeta primers. Sequencing used immunoSEQ multiplex PCR; TCRdb keeps in-frame clones, though not all of them. The sample has approximately 150,000 clones; about four fifths are singletons. The sequencing sample was made of PBMCs. The rearrangement links TRBV7-9 to TRBJ1-1; D may be TRBD1 (5 bases). This clonotype originated in a man younger than 30 in good health and CMV-seronegative. The DNA of the CDR3 is TGTGCCAGCAGCCCCGGGTCGGGGGAGACTGAAGCTTTCTTT. It encodes CASSPGSGETEAFF.